Here is one T cell receptor (beta chain) with its context. The data were taken from a study of CD8 T cells in Susac syndrome. Random hexamers were used to reverse transcribe an amount of roughly 0.5 to 1 ug RNA. TCRdb re-derived calls from the immunoSEQ multiplex PCR reads in MiXCR, one entry per CDR3 protein. The sample consists of about 280,000 distinct CDR3 sequences, about 88% of them appearing once. CDR1 is MNHEY, CDR2 SMNVEV, per germline (reference sequence). The CDR3 totals 14 residues. Trimming took off 6 bases at V and 2 bases at J, with 11 bases between the two ends. The chain carries TRBV27 and TRBJ2-1; D gene ambiguous. The receptor's source is a human donor with multiple sclerosis. Material: CD8+ T cells from PBMCs. This chain's CDR3 is CASSLGSPYNEQFF. The CDR3 nucleotides are TGTGCCAGCAGCTTGGGTAGTCCCTACAATGAGCAGTTCTTC.